This T cell receptor (beta chain) was obtained from a study of CD8+ T cells in alopecia areata. Overall study: The drug, oral tofacitinib, was given to treated patients at 5 to 10 mg twice daily.

Study-wide results and limits: Higher clonality was seen in lesional scalp than in normal scalp, especially in alopecia totalis/universalis.

From germline, CDR1 is LGHNA and CDR2 YSLEER. J lost 10 bases, V lost 0 bases, and 8 bases had no gene match. This CDR3 contains 16 residues. RNA, once extracted, was reverse transcribed into cDNA for use as the sequencing template. Only in-frame clones appear in the TCRdb table, and some are missing; sequencing was by immunoSEQ multiplex PCR. The table shows about 140,000 clones, with roughly half occurring only once. Points on this clone: Its antigen remains unidentified.

Investigators sorted PBMCs to obtain both CD4+ and CD8+ T cells. The origin of this receptor is a human donor with alopecia areata. This specimen was CD4+ T cells sorted from blood, taken at week 0. The chain carries TRBV4-3 and TRBJ2-3, with TRBD2 matching 12 bases. Here the CDR3 reads CASSQDSTSGSRAQYF. The CDR3 nucleotides read TGCGCCAGCAGCCAAGATTCGACTAGCGGGAGTAGGGCGCAGTATTTT.